Presented here are 9 T cell receptor beta chains from one specimen sequenced in a study of T cell repertoires in ileal Crohn's disease. Time point meaning: neoterminal ileum biopsy at postoperative endoscopy, about 6 months after surgery. The repertoire was sequenced with immunoSEQ multiplex PCR; TCRdb's copy has only in-frame clones and lacks some. The table lists roughly 60,000 clones, roughly 89% of them singletons, with under 2.5% in the top ten. The specimen sequenced was ileal tissue. The receptors here all came from an adult with Crohn's disease.

This clone was recorded a few times. J is TRBJ1-2 and V is TRBV25-1; 7 nucleotides agree with TRBD1. The J segment lost 4 bases and the V segment lost 8 bases, leaving 4 bases of the junction unmatched. The CDR3 contains 12 residues. The germline CDR1 and CDR2 sequences are MGHDK and SYGVNS. The CDR3, as DNA: TGTGCCAGCGGGGACAGTGGCTATGGCTACACCTTC. As protein: CASGDSGYGYTF.

For the CDR3, the DNA is TGTGCCAGCAGCTTGGCGGACGGAAGGTGGGCGGGAGGGAACTACAATGAGCAGTTCTTC. Translating gives CASSLADGRWAGGNYNEQFF. The genes are TRBV5-4 and TRBJ2-1; TRBD2 agrees at 9 bases. CDR3 length: 20 residues. The junction had 16 bases not matched to a gene; V was cut back by 0 bases and J by 3 bases. Per germline, CDR1 SGHNT and CDR2 YYREEE (reference sequence).

V gene TRBV28 combines with J gene TRBJ1-5, with TRBD1 matching 9 bases. The CDR3 has 16 amino acids. Trimming at V came to 2 bases and at J to 4 bases, leaving 6 bases not matched to a gene. Germline CDR1 reads MDHEN; CDR2 reads SYDVKM. CDR3: CASSLHLGQGNQPQHF. CDR3 nucleotide sequence: TGTGCCAGCAGTTTACACCTGGGACAGGGAAATCAGCCCCAGCATTTT.

The rearrangement links TRBV7-9 to TRBJ1-5, with TRBD1 matching over 9 bases. Per germline, CDR1 SEHNR and CDR2 FQNEAQ (reference sequence). The CDR3 has 12 residues. V was pared by 1 base and J by 12 bases, with 1 base of the junction left unmatched. The CDR3 sequence: CASSLGTGDQHF. The CDR3, as DNA: TGTGCCAGCAGCTTAGGGACAGGGGACCAGCATTTT.

This clone was observed a few times. The chain links TRBV7-9 to TRBJ2-7, with 10 nucleotides matching TRBD1. Trimming at V came to 5 bases and at J to 8 bases, leaving 12 bases not matched to a gene. The germline gives CDR1 SEHNR, CDR2 FQNEAQ (reference sequence). This CDR3 is 15 amino acids long. For the CDR3, the DNA is TGTGCCAGCAGCCGAAGCCCAGGACAGGGGGGGAAGCAGTACTTC. The encoded protein is CASSRSPGQGGKQYF.

The gene calls are TRBV9 and TRBJ2-2, with TRBD1 matching over 9 bases. J was trimmed by 7 bases and V by 3 bases; bases with no gene match: 4. Germline values: CDR1 SGDLS, CDR2 YYNGEE. This CDR3 contains 14 residues. CDR3 in DNA: TGTGCCAGCAGCGGACAGGGGGTTCTCGGGGAGCTGTTTTTT. Translated, it gives CASSGQGVLGELFF.

This clone was detected only a few times. The genes are TRBV18 and TRBJ1-2; 8 nucleotides agree with TRBD1. In germline, CDR1 is KGHSH, CDR2 LQKENI. The ends lost 6 bases at V and 8 bases at J; junction bases unmatched: 11. CDR3 length: 14 residues. CDR3 DNA: TGTGCCAGCTCGCTGGGACAGGCGGGATACGGCTACACCTTC. It encodes CASSLGQAGYGYTF.

This clone has just one count. V usage is TRBV19 and J usage is TRBJ1-4, with D maybe TRBD1 (5 bases). CDR1 is LNHDA, CDR2 SQIVND, per germline (reference sequence). This CDR3 spans 15 amino acids. The V end lost 5 bases, the J end lost 0 bases, and 10 bases lay between the germline ends. The CDR3 DNA reads TGTGCCAGTAGTCTGGGGGGAGCAACTAATGAAAAACTGTTTTTT. This encodes CASSLGGATNEKLFF.

This clone was observed a handful of times. J is TRBJ1-1 and V is TRBV29-1; D unclear. Germline values: CDR1 SQVTM, CDR2 ANQGSEA. There are 10 residues in the CDR3. V lost 6 bases and J 11 bases, leaving 13 bases between the germline ends. The CDR3 here is CSVGGSLAFF. CDR3 nucleotides: TGCAGCGTGGGAGGTAGTTTGGCTTTCTTT.